This T cell receptor (beta chain) was recovered during a study of cytomegalovirus exposure and HLA in healthy donors. PCR employed 60 Vbeta and 13 Jbeta primers. The protocol was immunoSEQ multiplex PCR, while the TCRdb copy is restricted to in-frame clones and leaves out a portion. Found here are fewer than 200,000 clones, 80% to 90% of them singletons; the top ten hold 2.5%. It was healthy bone marrow donors who served as donors. Overall study results and limits: Specificity of a few CMV-associated chains for CMV antigens was verified in vitro. Despite most TCR sequences being rare, some public TCRs occurred in many donors. The authors considered a cluster of highly shared sequence variants likely to be a sequencing artifact.

Details on this clone: Its target is unknown.

The CDR3 length is 14 residues. The V gene end was trimmed by 6 bases and the J gene end by 8 bases; junction bases not matched to a gene: 10. From germline, CDR1 is ENHRY and CDR2 SYGVKD. The chain uses TRBV10-3 and TRBJ1-2, with 9 bases identical to TRBD1. The sample was PBMCs. The sequence was collected from a man aged 25 to 40 in good health and CMV-seropositive. The CDR3 DNA reads TGTGCCATCAGGGAGGACAGGGGAGTCAAAGGCTACACCTTC. Translating gives CAIREDRGVKGYTF.